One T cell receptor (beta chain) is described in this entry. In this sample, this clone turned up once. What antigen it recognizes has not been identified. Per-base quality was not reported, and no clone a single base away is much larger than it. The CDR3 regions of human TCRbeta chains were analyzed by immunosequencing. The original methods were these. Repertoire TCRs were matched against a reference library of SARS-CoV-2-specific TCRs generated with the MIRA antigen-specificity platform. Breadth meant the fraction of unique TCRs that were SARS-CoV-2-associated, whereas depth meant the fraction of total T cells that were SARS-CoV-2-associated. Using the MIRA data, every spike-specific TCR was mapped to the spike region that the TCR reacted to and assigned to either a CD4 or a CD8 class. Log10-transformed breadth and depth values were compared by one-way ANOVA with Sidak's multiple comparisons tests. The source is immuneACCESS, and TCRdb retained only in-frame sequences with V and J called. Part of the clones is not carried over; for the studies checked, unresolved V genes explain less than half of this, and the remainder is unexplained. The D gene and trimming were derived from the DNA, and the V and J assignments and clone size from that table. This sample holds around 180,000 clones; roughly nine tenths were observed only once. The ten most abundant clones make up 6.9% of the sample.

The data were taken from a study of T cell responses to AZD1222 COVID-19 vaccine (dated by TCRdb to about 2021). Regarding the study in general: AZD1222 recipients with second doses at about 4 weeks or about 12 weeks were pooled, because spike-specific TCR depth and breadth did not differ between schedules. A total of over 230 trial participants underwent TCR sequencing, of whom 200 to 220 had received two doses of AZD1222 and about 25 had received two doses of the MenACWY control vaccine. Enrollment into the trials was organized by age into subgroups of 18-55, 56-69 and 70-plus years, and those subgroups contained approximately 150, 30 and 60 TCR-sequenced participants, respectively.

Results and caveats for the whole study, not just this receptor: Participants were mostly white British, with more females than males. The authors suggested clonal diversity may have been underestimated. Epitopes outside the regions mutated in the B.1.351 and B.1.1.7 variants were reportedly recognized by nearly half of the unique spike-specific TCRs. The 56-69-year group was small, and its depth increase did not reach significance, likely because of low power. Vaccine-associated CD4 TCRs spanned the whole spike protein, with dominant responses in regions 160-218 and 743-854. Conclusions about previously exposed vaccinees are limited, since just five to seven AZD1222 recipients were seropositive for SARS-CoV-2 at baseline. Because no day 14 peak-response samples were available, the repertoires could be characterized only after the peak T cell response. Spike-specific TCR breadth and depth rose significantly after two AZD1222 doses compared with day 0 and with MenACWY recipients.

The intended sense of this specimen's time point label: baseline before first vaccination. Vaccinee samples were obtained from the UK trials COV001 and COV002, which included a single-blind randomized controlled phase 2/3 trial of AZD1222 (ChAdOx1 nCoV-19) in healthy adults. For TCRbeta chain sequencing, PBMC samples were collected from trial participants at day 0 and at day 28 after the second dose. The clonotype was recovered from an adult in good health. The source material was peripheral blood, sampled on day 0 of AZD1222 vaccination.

The CDR3 protein: CASSQENRDREFGELFF. The nucleotides read TGTGCCAGCAGCCAAGAGAACCGGGACAGAGAATTCGGGGAGCTGTTTTTT. This chain is built from TRBV4-2 and TRBJ2-2; 7 bases in between match TRBD1. The CDR3 covers 17 residues, taking in both the cysteine and the phenylalanine. Kept here is only the CDR3 DNA, which spans 51 bases and is read in frame from base 1. For CDR1 and CDR2, the germline V gene lists LGHNA and YNFKEQ. V is trimmed back by 0 bases and J by 7 bases, and the junction contains 11 bases that no gene match accounts for.